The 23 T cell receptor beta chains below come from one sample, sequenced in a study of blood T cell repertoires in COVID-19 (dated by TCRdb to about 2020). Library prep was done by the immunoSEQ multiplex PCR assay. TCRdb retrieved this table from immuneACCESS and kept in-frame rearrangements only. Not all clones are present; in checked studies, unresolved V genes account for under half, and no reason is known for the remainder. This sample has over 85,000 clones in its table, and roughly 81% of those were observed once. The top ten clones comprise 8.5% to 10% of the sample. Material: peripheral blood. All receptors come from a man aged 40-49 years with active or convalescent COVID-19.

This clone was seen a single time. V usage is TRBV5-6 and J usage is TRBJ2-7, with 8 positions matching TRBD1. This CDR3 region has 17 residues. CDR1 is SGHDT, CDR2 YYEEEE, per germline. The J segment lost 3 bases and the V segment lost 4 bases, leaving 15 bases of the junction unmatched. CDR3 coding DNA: TGTGCCAGCAGCGCCCCCCCCGGGGCAGGGGGCATCTACGAGCAGTACTTC. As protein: CASSAPPGAGGIYEQYF.

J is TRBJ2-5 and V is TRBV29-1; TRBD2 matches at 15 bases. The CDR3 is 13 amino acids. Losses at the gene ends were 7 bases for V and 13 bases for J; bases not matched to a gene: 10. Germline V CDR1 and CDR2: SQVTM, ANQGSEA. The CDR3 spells CSGNGLAGGPPYF. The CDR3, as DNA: TGCAGCGGGAACGGACTAGCGGGGGGGCCCCCGTACTTC.

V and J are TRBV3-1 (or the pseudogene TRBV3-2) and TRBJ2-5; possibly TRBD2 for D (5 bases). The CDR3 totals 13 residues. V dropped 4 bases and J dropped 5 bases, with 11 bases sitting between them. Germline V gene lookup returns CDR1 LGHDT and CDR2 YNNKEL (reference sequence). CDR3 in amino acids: CASSRGGLETQYF. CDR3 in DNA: TGTGCCAGCAGCCGAGGCGGGCTGGAGACCCAGTACTTC.

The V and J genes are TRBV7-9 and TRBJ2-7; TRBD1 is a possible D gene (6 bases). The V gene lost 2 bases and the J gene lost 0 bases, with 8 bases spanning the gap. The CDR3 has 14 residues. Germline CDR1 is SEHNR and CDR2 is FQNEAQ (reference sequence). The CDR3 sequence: CASSLRDNSYEQYF. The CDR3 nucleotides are TGTGCCAGCAGCTTACGGGACAACTCCTACGAGCAGTACTTC.

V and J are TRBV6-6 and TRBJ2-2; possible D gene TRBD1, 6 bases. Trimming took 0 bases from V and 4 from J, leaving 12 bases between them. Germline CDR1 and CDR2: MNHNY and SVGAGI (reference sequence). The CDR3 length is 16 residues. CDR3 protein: CASSYSNTGSTGELFF. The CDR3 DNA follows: TGTGCCAGCAGTTACTCGAACACAGGGAGCACCGGGGAGCTGTTTTTT.

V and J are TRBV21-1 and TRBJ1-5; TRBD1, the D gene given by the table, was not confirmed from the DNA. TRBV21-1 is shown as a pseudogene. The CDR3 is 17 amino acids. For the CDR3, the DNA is TGTGCCAGCAGCCGTCGGGACAGGGAAAGAAGCAATCAGCCCCAGCATTTT. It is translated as CASSRRDRERSNQPQHF.

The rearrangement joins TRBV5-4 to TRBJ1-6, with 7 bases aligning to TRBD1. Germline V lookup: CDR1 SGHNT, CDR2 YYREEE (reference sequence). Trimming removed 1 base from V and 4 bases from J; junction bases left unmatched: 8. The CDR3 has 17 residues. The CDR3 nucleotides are TGTGCCAGCAGCTTGAGGGGCCAGGGGGGATATAATTCACCCCTCCACTTT. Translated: CASSLRGQGGYNSPLHF. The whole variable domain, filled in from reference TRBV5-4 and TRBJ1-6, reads ETGVTQSPTHLIKTRGQQVTLRCSSQSGHNTVSWYQQALGQGPQFIFQYYREEENGRGNFPPRFSGLQFPNYSSELNVNALELDDSALYLCASSLRGQGGYNSPLHFGNGTRLTVT.

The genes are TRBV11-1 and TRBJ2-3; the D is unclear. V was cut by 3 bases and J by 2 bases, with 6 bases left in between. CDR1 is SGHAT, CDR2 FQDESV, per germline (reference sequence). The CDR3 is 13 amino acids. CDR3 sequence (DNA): TGTGCCAGCAGCTTCGCAGACACAGATACGCAGTATTTT. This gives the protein CASSFADTDTQYF.

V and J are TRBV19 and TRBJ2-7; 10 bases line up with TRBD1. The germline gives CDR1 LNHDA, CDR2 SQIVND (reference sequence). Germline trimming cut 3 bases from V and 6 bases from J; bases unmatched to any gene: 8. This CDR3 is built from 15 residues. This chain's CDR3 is CASSIPGTGDREQYF. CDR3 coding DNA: TGTGCCAGTAGTATCCCCGGGACAGGGGATCGCGAGCAGTACTTC.

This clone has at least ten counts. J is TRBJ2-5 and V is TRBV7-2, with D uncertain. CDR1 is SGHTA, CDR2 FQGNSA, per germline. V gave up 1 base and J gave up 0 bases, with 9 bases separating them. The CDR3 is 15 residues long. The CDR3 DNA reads TGTGCCAGCAGCTTAGTCCTAGTCTACCAAGAGACCCAGTACTTC. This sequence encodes CASSLVLVYQETQYF.

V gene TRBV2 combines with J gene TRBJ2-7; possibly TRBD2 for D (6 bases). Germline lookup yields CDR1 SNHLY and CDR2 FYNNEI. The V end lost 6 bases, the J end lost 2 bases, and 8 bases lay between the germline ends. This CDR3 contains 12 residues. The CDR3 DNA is TGTGCCAGCAGCCGGGAGACCTACGAGCAGTACTTC. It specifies CASSRETYEQYF.

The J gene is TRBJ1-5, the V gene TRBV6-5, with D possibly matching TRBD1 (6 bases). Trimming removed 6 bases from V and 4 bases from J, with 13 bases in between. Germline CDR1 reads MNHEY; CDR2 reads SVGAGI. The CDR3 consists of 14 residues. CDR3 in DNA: TGTGCCAGCAGGTCGACAGGAGAAAATCAGCCCCAGCATTTT. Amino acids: CASRSTGENQPQHF.

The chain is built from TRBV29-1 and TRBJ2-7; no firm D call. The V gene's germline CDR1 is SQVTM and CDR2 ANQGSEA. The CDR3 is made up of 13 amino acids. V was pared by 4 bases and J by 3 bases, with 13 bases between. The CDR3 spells CSVGAGAGYEQYF. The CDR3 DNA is TGCAGCGTTGGGGCAGGTGCTGGCTACGAGCAGTACTTC.

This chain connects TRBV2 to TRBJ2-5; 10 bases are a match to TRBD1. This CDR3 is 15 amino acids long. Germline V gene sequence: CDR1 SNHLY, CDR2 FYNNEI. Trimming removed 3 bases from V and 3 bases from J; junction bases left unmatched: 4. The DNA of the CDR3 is TGTGCCAGCAGTGACAGGACAGGGGGTAAAGAGACCCAGTACTTC. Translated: CASSDRTGGKETQYF.

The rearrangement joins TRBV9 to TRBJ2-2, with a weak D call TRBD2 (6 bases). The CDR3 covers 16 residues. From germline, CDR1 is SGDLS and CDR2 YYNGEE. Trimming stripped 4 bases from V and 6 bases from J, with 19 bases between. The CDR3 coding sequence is TGTGCCAGCAGCCTAGGCGGAGGGGTTGACGCCGGGGAGCTGTTTTTT. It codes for CASSLGGGVDAGELFF.

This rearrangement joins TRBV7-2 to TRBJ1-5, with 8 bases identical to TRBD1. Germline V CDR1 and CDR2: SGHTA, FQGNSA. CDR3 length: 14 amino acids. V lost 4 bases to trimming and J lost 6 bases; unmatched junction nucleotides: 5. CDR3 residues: CASSYRQGSQPQHF. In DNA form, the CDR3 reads TGTGCCAGCAGCTACCGACAGGGGAGTCAGCCCCAGCATTTT.

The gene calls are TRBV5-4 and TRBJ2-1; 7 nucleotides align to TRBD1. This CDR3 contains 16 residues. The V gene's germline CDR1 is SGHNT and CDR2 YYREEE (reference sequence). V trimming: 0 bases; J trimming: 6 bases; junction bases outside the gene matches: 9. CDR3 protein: CASSLEGGAVSNEQFF. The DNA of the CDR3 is TGTGCCAGCAGCTTGGAAGGGGGCGCGGTATCCAATGAGCAGTTCTTC. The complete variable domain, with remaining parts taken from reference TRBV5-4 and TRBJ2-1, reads ETGVTQSPTHLIKTRGQQVTLRCSSQSGHNTVSWYQQALGQGPQFIFQYYREEENGRGNFPPRFSGLQFPNYSSELNVNALELDDSALYLCASSLEGGAVSNEQFFGPGTRLTVL.

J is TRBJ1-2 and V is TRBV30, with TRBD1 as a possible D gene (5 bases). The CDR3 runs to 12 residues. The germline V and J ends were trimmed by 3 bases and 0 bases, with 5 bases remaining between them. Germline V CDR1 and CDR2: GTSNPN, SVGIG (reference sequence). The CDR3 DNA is TGTGCCTGGAGGGGGCCTAACTATGGCTACACCTTC. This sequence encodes CAWRGPNYGYTF.

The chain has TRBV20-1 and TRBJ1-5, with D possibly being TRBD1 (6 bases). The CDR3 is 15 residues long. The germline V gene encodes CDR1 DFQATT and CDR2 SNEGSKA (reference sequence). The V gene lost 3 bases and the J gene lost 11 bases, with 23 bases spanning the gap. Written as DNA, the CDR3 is TGCAGTGCTAGTGAACCCGGGGACACTCGGAGCGCCCAGCATTTT. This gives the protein CSASEPGDTRSAQHF.

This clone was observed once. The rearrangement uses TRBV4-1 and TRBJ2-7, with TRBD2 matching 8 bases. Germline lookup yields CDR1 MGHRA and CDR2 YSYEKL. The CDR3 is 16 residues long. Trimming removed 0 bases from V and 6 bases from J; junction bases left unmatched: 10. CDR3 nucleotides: TGCGCCAGCAGCCAAGAAGAGGAGCGGGGGCATTTCGAGCAGTACTTC. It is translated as CASSQEEERGHFEQYF.

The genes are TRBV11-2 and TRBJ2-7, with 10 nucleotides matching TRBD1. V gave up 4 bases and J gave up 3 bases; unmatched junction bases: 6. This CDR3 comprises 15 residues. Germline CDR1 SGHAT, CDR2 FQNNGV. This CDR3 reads CASSSRDRGIYEQYF. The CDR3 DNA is TGTGCCAGCAGCTCCCGGGACAGGGGTATCTACGAGCAGTACTTC.

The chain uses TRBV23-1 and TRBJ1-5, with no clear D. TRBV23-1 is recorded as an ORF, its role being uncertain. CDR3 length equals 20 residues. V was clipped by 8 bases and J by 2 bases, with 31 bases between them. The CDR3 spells CASGSQAVSHYRVRNQPQHF. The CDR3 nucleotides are TGCGCCAGCGGGTCGCAAGCGGTCTCACATTATAGGGTGCGCAATCAGCCCCAGCATTTT.

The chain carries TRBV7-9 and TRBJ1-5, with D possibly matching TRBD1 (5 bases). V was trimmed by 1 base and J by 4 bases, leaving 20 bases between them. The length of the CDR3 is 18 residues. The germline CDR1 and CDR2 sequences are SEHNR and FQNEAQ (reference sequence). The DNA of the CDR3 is TGTGCCAGCAGCTTAGGCATAGGGGAACCCGGGGGAAATCAGCCCCAGCATTTT. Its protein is CASSLGIGEPGGNQPQHF.